The clone carrying this T cell receptor (beta chain) was observed at least ten times. The data derive from a study of blood T cells in healthy people across ages. A second PCR of roughly 7 to 11 cycles used a sample-barcoded 5' primer and a J-beta primer mix. TCRdb independently ran MiXCR on the 5' RACE reads; one entry per CDR3 protein. The data contain 650,000 to 700,000 distinct CDR3 sequences, about 34% of them singletons. The source material was blood. This receptor was taken from a woman of 80 years or more in good health.

The CDR3 DNA sequence: TGTGCCAGCAGCTTGCTCACCAGTCTTTCCTACGAGCAGTACTTC. It codes for CASSLLTSLSYEQYF. The chain has TRBV7-2 and TRBJ2-7; no clear D gene. Germline V gene sequence: CDR1 SGHTA, CDR2 FQGNSA. The CDR3 contains 15 residues. V was shortened by 3 bases and J by 1 base, with 13 bases between the two germline ends.